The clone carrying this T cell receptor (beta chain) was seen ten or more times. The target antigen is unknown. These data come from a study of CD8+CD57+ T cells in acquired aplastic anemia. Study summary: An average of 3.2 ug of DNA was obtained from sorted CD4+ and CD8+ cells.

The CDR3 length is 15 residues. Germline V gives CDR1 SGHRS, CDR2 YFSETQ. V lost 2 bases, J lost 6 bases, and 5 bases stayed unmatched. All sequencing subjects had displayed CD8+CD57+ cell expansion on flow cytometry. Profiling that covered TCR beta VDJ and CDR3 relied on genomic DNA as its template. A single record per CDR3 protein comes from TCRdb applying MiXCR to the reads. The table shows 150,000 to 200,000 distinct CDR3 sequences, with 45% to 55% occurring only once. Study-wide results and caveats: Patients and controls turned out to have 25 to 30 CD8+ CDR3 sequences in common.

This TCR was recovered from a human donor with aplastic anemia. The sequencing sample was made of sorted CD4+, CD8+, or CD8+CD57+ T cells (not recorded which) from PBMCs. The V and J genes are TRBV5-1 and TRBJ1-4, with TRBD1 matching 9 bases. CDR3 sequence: CASSLEGQGDEKLFF. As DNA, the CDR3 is TGCGCCAGCAGCTTAGAGGGACAGGGCGATGAAAAACTGTTTTTT.